This T cell receptor beta chain was recovered during a study of blood T cells in healthy people across ages. Combining a sample-barcoded 5' primer with a J-beta primer mix, a second PCR ran for about 7 to 11 cycles. TCRdb re-derived calls from the 5' RACE reads in MiXCR, one entry per CDR3 protein. The data show approximately 780,000 distinct CDR3 sequences, roughly 25% seen once. This clonotype was seen a few times. The CDR3 contains 15 residues. Germline V CDR1 and CDR2: LGHNA, YNFKEQ. V lost 6 bases and J 4 bases, leaving 16 bases between the germline ends. The same specimen was also included in a second study, on T cells of mothers and their children. That paper adds: Each mother yielded more than 9 million TCR beta CDR3 reads. Each child yielded about 3 million reads.

This chain uses TRBV4-2 with TRBJ2-1, with TRBD2 as a possible D gene (7 bases). The origin of this receptor is a boy younger than 18 in good health. Sequenced sample: blood. The CDR3 is CASRDGGLEYNEQFF. CDR3 DNA sequence: TGTGCCAGCAGGGACGGGGGGCTCGAGTACAATGAGCAGTTCTTC.